A single sample is the source of the 21 T cell receptor beta chains below, sequenced in a study of cytomegalovirus exposure and HLA in healthy donors. PCR was performed using 60 Vbeta and 13 Jbeta primers. Here immunoSEQ multiplex PCR was the method, and the copy in TCRdb shows in-frame clones only, minus some. The data hold 150,000 or so clones, with 65% to 80% observed a single time. Specimen: PBMCs. The receptors come from a man aged 35 to 55 in good health and CMV-seropositive.

This clone appeared a few times. The rearrangement links TRBV5-1 to TRBJ2-3, with 10 bases lining up with TRBD2. The CDR3 loop spans 16 amino acids. From germline, CDR1 is SGHRS and CDR2 YFSETQ. Trimming removed 4 bases from V and 3 bases from J; junction bases left unmatched: 8. The CDR3 DNA reads TGCGCCAGCAGCCCCCGAACTAGCGGGGCTACAGATACGCAGTATTTT. Its translation is CASSPRTSGATDTQYF.

V and J are TRBV18 and TRBJ2-5; TRBD2 aligns across 10 bases. V gave up 3 bases and J gave up 3 bases; unmatched junction bases: 1. The CDR3 length is 14 residues. The germline gives CDR1 KGHSH, CDR2 LQKENI. Written as DNA, the CDR3 is TGTGCCAGCTCACCTCTAGCGGGAGAAGAGACCCAGTACTTC. This codes for CASSPLAGEETQYF.

This chain uses TRBV7-2 with TRBJ2-5; no clear D. The tail of the sequence fits TRBJ2-7 better, so the J call may be wrong. This CDR3 has 13 amino acids. The germline V gene has CDR1 SGHTA and CDR2 FQGNSA. CDR3 sequence (DNA): TGTGCCAGCAGCCCCTACAACAACTACGAGCAGTACTTC. Protein: CASSPYNNYEQYF.

V is TRBV11-2 and J is TRBJ1-1; D gene unclear. V shed 5 bases and J shed 7 bases, with 11 bases lying between them. This CDR3 spans 12 amino acids. Germline V gives CDR1 SGHAT, CDR2 FQNNGV. For the CDR3, the DNA is TGTGCCAGCAGCCGACCGGAGGGTGAAGCTTTCTTT. Amino acids: CASSRPEGEAFF.

The V gene is TRBV20-1, the J gene TRBJ2-3; D is uncertain. Trimming cost V 3 bases and J 1 base, with 2 bases left between them. The CDR3 consists of 11 residues. CDR1 DFQATT and CDR2 SNEGSKA come from the germline V gene (reference sequence). The CDR3 DNA is TGCAGTGCTAGCGGCACAGATACGCAGTATTTT. Protein sequence: CSASGTDTQYF.

The chain carries TRBV28 and TRBJ2-2; D is undetermined. The germline V gene encodes CDR1 MDHEN and CDR2 SYDVKM. This CDR3 contains 11 residues. Deletions cut 3 bases from V and 8 bases from J, with 4 bases between. The CDR3 DNA is TGTGCCAGCAGTTTCCAGGGGGAGCTGTTTTTT. It encodes CASSFQGELFF.

This chain links TRBV28 with TRBJ1-2, with D perhaps TRBD1 (6 bases). The V end lost 9 bases, the J end lost 8 bases, and 13 bases lay between the germline ends. CDR3 size: 11 residues. Germline V gene data show CDR1 as MDHEN and CDR2 as SYDVKM. The CDR3: CASHTGIGYTF. DNA of the CDR3: TGTGCCAGTCACACAGGGATCGGCTACACCTTC.

The gene calls are TRBV4-3 and TRBJ2-7; D is possibly TRBD1 (5 bases). This CDR3 is 14 amino acids long. Germline CDR1 is LGHNA and CDR2 is YSLEER. Trimming pared 0 bases from V and 6 bases from J, leaving 12 bases between. The CDR3 protein is CASSQEGAFSEQYF. CDR3 sequence (DNA): TGCGCCAGCAGCCAAGAAGGGGCGTTCAGCGAGCAGTACTTC.

This clone was found a few times. The rearrangement uses TRBV6-5 and TRBJ2-1; a weak D match, TRBD2 (5 bases). CDR1 is MNHEY, CDR2 SVGAGI, per germline. The CDR3 has 15 amino acids. The germline V and J ends were trimmed by 4 bases and 9 bases, with 19 bases remaining between them. The CDR3 region is CASSWVKGSSVEQFF. The CDR3 DNA is TGTGCCAGCAGTTGGGTGAAAGGGAGTAGTGTTGAGCAGTTCTTC.

This chain uses TRBV11-2 with TRBJ2-4; 8 nucleotides line up with TRBD1. Germline values: CDR1 SGHAT, CDR2 FQNNGV. The CDR3 totals 13 residues. J was trimmed by 10 bases and V by 5 bases; bases with no gene match: 7. In DNA, the CDR3 is TGTGCCAGCAGCCAGGACAGGGCTAATATTCAGTACTTC. Protein product: CASSQDRANIQYF.

This clone was detected a few times. The V gene is TRBV7-8, the J gene TRBJ2-2; 11 bases map to TRBD2. CDR1 SGHVS and CDR2 FQNEAQ come from the germline V gene. This CDR3 is 18 amino acids long. Germline trimming cut 4 bases from V and 4 bases from J; bases unmatched to any gene: 11. In DNA, the CDR3 is TGTGCCAGCAGCTCCATCCGGACTAGCGGGCCACTCACCGGGGAGCTGTTTTTT. Translated, it gives CASSSIRTSGPLTGELFF.

The V gene is TRBV6-1, the J gene TRBJ1-2; TRBD1 is a possible D gene (6 bases). Per germline, CDR1 MNHNS and CDR2 SASEGT. The CDR3 consists of 15 residues. Deletions cut 8 bases from V and 3 bases from J, with 19 bases between. The CDR3 region has the DNA TGTGCCAGCCTCCGCTCCGGGGGGCTCGACTATGGCTACACCTTC. Its translation is CASLRSGGLDYGYTF.

CDR3 region: CASSQGTGRVWQYF. As DNA, the CDR3 is TGCGCCAGCAGCCAAGGAACAGGGCGAGTATGGCAGTACTTC. J is TRBJ2-7 and V is TRBV4-3; a weak D match, TRBD1 (6 bases). From germline, CDR1 is LGHNA and CDR2 YSLEER. The ends were cut back, 1 base at V and 9 bases at J, with 16 bases in the middle. This CDR3 is 14 amino acids long.

The chain uses TRBV10-3 and TRBJ2-3; 7 bases map to TRBD2. Unmatched junction bases numbered 3, after V lost 6 bases and J lost 0 bases. In germline, CDR1 is ENHRY, CDR2 SYGVKD. This CDR3 contains 14 residues. CDR3 region: CAISFSGSTDTQYF. For the CDR3, the DNA is TGTGCCATCAGCTTTAGCGGGAGCACAGATACGCAGTATTTT.

The rearrangement links TRBV6-1 to TRBJ2-7; maybe TRBD1 (6 bases). The CDR3 spans 12 residues. The V gene's germline CDR1 is MNHNS and CDR2 SASEGT. V lost 5 bases, J lost 3 bases, and 8 bases lay in between. CDR3 in amino acids: CASSLTGYEQYF. The CDR3, as DNA: TGTGCCAGCAGTCTGACAGGCTACGAGCAGTACTTC.

The gene calls are TRBV7-9 and TRBJ1-2; D may be TRBD1 (5 bases). Germline CDR1 reads SEHNR; CDR2 reads FQNEAQ (reference sequence). CDR3 length equals 14 residues. The ends were cut back, 4 bases at V and 4 bases at J, with 13 bases in the middle. The DNA for the CDR3 is TGTGCCAGCAGCTCCGACAGACATCTCTATGGCTACACCTTC. It encodes CASSSDRHLYGYTF.

The chain joins TRBV30 to TRBJ2-7; 7 bases map to TRBD2. The CDR3 totals 14 residues. Germline CDR1 GTSNPN, CDR2 SVGIG (reference sequence). The J segment lost 0 bases and the V segment lost 0 bases, leaving 2 bases of the junction unmatched. The CDR3: CAWSVGGSSYEQYF. CDR3 in DNA: TGTGCCTGGAGTGTAGGCGGGAGCTCCTACGAGCAGTACTTC. Together with reference TRBV30 and TRBJ2-7, the CDR3 gives the full variable domain: SQTIHQWPATLVQPVGSPLSLECTVEGTSNPNLYWYRQAAGRGLQLLFYSVGIGQISSEVPQNLSASRPQDRQFILSSKKLLLSDSGFYLCAWSVGGSSYEQYFGPGTRLTVT.

This rearrangement joins TRBV7-8 to TRBJ2-2; D possibly corresponds to TRBD2 (5 bases). V lost 3 bases to trimming and J lost 6 bases, with 17 bases between them. Germline CDR1 SGHVS, CDR2 FQNEAQ. The CDR3 spans 16 residues. CDR3 loop: CASSFSRASTPGELFF. CDR3 DNA sequence: TGTGCCAGCAGCTTCTCGAGGGCTAGCACTCCCGGGGAGCTGTTTTTT.

On this clone itself: A junction end diverges from the germline sequence, so it may reflect a read error. The chain uses TRBV5-1 and TRBJ1-2; a weak D match, TRBD1 (5 bases). CDR3 size: 13 residues. The germline V gene encodes CDR1 SGHRS and CDR2 YFSETQ. CDR3 sequence: CASSLRQHHGYTF. The CDR3 nucleotides are TGCGCCAGCAGCTTGAGACAGCATCATGGGTACACCTTC.

This rearrangement joins TRBV11-2 to TRBJ2-5, with 8 bases matching TRBD2. The CDR3 sequence is 13 residues long. Germline CDR1 and CDR2: SGHAT and FQNNGV. The J segment lost 11 bases and the V segment lost 2 bases, leaving 7 bases of the junction unmatched. Here the CDR3 DNA reads TGTGCCAGCAGCTTACCGGGGGGGAGTTTGCAGTACTTC. This encodes CASSLPGGSLQYF.

The chain employs TRBV7-9 and TRBJ2-3; D might be TRBD2 (5 bases). Germline V lookup: CDR1 SEHNR, CDR2 FQNEAQ (reference sequence). Trimming took 2 bases from V and 8 from J, leaving 14 bases between them. This CDR3 contains 14 residues. The CDR3 DNA follows: TGTGCCAGCAGCTTATGGGAGCGGCGTGGTACGCAGTATTTT. It specifies CASSLWERRGTQYF.